This T cell receptor beta chain came from a study of response to subunit inactivated influenza vaccine. TCRdb called the RT-PCR reads again in MiXCR, with one record for every CDR3 protein. This table has a few hundred thousand distinct CDR3 sequences, about 10% appearing once. This clonotype was seen only a few times. The specimen was PBMCs from blood, collected around seven weeks after vaccination. This receptor was taken from a man aged 45-65 years who received an inactivated influenza vaccine.

The CDR3 loop is CSVDDRGLSTDTQYF. The CDR3 region has the DNA TGCAGCGTTGACGACAGGGGGCTGTCCACAGATACGCAGTATTTT. The chain couples TRBV29-1 to TRBJ2-3, with TRBD1 identical over 10 bases. The V segment lost 3 bases and the J segment 2 bases; nucleotides outside the gene matches: 5. The CDR3 totals 15 residues. From germline, CDR1 is SQVTM and CDR2 ANQGSEA.